The 28 T cell receptor beta chains given below trace back to one sample, sequenced in a study of T cells in Graves' hyperthyroidism and ophthalmopathy. RNA transcripts provided the source from which TCR beta CDR3 regions were amplified. The HTBI primer set was used in a first-round RT-PCR of the TCR CDR3. In TCRdb, the multiplex PCR reads were re-called with MiXCR into one record per CDR3 protein. The sample holds approximately 620,000 distinct CDR3 sequences, 11% to 15% seen once. The sequencing sample was made of blood. These receptors came from a woman aged 25-40 years with Graves' hyperthyroidism that later progressed to Graves' ophthalmopathy.

The V call is TRBV6-9, the J call TRBJ2-7; 8 bases fit TRBD2. Trimming took 4 bases from V and 0 from J; bases not matched to a gene: 8. Per the germline V gene, CDR1 is MNHGY and CDR2 is SVAAGI. CDR3 length: 16 residues. The CDR3 DNA reads TGTGCCAGCAGTTCGATGTCAGCGGGGGTCTCCTACGAGCAGTACTTC. It is translated as CASSSMSAGVSYEQYF.

Only a few counts were recorded for this clonotype. V is TRBV7-2 and J is TRBJ2-3, with D possibly matching TRBD2 (6 bases). Deletions cut 1 base from V and 2 bases from J, with 16 bases between. The CDR3 runs 17 residues. The germline CDR1 and CDR2 sequences are SGHTA and FQGNSA. For the CDR3, the DNA is TGTGCCAGCAGCTTAGACGCTAGCGCAGCCCCCACAGATACGCAGTATTTT. This encodes CASSLDASAAPTDTQYF.

The chain joins TRBV30 to TRBJ2-7; 11 bases are a match to TRBD2. With V trimmed by 1 base and J by 4 bases, 9 bases remained unmatched. This CDR3 has 16 residues. Germline lookup yields CDR1 GTSNPN and CDR2 SVGIG (reference sequence). Here the CDR3 reads CAWSGRKLAGVYEQYF. As DNA, the CDR3 is TGTGCCTGGAGTGGTAGAAAACTAGCGGGAGTATACGAGCAGTACTTC.

Ten or more counts support this clonotype. The chain links TRBV20-1 to TRBJ2-5; 9 bases are a match to TRBD1. This CDR3 spans 14 amino acids. Germline CDR1 reads DFQATT; CDR2 reads SNEGSKA (reference sequence). The V segment lost 4 bases and the J segment 1 base; nucleotides outside the gene matches: 4. The CDR3 coding sequence is TGCAGTGCTATTCCGGGACAGGGCCAAGAGACCCAGTACTTC. Amino acids: CSAIPGQGQETQYF.

The V call is TRBV5-1, the J call TRBJ2-1, with 7 bases lining up with TRBD1. J was trimmed by 7 bases and V by 4 bases; bases with no gene match: 5. There are 13 residues in the CDR3. The germline CDR1 and CDR2 sequences are SGHRS and YFSETQ. The CDR3 loop reads CASSIGQVNEQFF. The DNA for the CDR3 is TGCGCCAGCAGCATTGGACAGGTGAATGAGCAGTTCTTC. Together with reference TRBV5-1 and TRBJ2-1, the CDR3 gives the full variable domain: KAGVTQTPRYLIKTRGQQVTLSCSPISGHRSVSWYQQTPGQGLQFLFEYFSETQRNKGNFPGRFSGRQFSNSRSEMNVSTLELGDSALYLCASSIGQVNEQFFGPGTRLTVL.

Ten or more counts support this clonotype. The rearrangement links TRBV28 to TRBJ1-5; perhaps TRBD1 as D (5 bases). The CDR3 totals 16 residues. Germline assignment: CDR1 MDHEN and CDR2 SYDVKM. Trimming took 5 bases from V and 9 from J, leaving 23 bases between them. CDR3 bases: TGTGCCAGCAGTGGGACCTACGATCCCCCAATCGCGCCCCAGCATTTT. Its translation: CASSGTYDPPIAPQHF.

This clonotype has more than one count but fewer than ten. V and J are TRBV12-3 or TRBV12-4 and TRBJ2-6, with D uncertain. This CDR3 is built from 13 residues. V gave up 8 bases and J gave up 2 bases, with 7 bases separating them. CDR3 coding DNA: TGTGCCAGCGCTCCTCCTGGGGCCAACGTCCTGACTTTC. It yields the protein CASAPPGANVLTF.

This clonotype was seen only a few times. The rearrangement joins TRBV20-1 to TRBJ2-5, with D hard to call. Trimming shortened V by 6 bases and J by 5 bases, and 10 bases separated the two germline ends. This CDR3 comprises 11 residues. Germline V gene lookup returns CDR1 DFQATT and CDR2 SNEGSKA (reference sequence). The CDR3 DNA follows: TGCAGTGCCCTACTGCGGGAGACCCAGTACTTC. Its protein is CSALLRETQYF.

This clonotype was found many times. The chain couples TRBV24-1 to TRBJ2-7; D is undetermined. Germline V gene lookup returns CDR1 KGHDR and CDR2 SFDVKD. The CDR3 extends over 13 amino acids. V lost 9 bases, J lost 0 bases, and 11 bases lay in between. This CDR3 reads CATSDWGSYEQYF. Here the CDR3 DNA reads TGTGCCACCTCAGACTGGGGCTCCTACGAGCAGTACTTC.

About this clonotype itself: Given a much more abundant clone one base away, this may be a read error. This chain links TRBV7-3 with TRBJ2-3; D is ambiguous. Trimming removed 6 bases from V and 1 base from J, with 14 bases in between. The CDR3 extends over 15 amino acids. Germline-derived CDR1 and CDR2 are SGHTA and FQGTGA. The CDR3 loop reads CASRSSSSGTDTQYF. The DNA of the CDR3 is TGTGCCAGCAGGTCTAGTTCGAGCGGCACAGATACGCAGTATTTT. The entire variable domain, with the rest obtained from reference TRBV7-3 and TRBJ2-3, is as follows: GAGVSQTPSNKVTEKGKYVELRCDPISGHTALYWYRQSLGQGPEFLIYFQGTGAADDSGLPNDRFFAVRPEGSVSTLKIQRTERGDSAVYLCASRSSSSGTDTQYFGPGTRLTVL.

Comments on this clonotype: This could be a read error, since a much larger clone is one nucleotide away. J is TRBJ1-5 and V is TRBV30; D uncertain. CDR3 length: 16 residues. CDR1 is GTSNPN, CDR2 SVGIG, per germline (reference sequence). CDR3 in amino acids: CAWSGGTAVADQPRHF. CDR3 DNA sequence: TGTGCCTGGAGTGGAGGCACAGCCGTGGCGGATCAGCCCCGGCATTTT.

This chain connects TRBV6-2 or TRBV6-3 to TRBJ2-7; 9 positions match TRBD2. Trimming took 7 bases from V and 2 from J; bases not matched to a gene: 3. Germline assignment: CDR1 MNHEY and CDR2 SVGEGT. This CDR3 is 13 amino acids long. CDR3 sequence reads: CASTGGGAYEQYF. CDR3 nucleotide sequence: TGTGCCAGCACCGGCGGGGGGGCCTACGAGCAGTACTTC.

This clonotype was recorded many times. The chain recombines TRBV2 with TRBJ1-2; 8 nucleotides match TRBD1. The CDR3 extends over 22 amino acids. After removal of 7 bases from V and 0 bases from J, the junction contained 28 bases not matched to a gene. Germline CDR1 and CDR2: SNHLY and FYNNEI. The chain's CDR3 is CASIKLLRGTGTGLSPNYGYTF. CDR3 in DNA: TGTGCCAGCATTAAACTTCTCAGGGGAACCGGGACAGGACTTTCCCCTAACTATGGCTACACCTTC.

This clonotype was seen ten or more times. This chain links TRBV2 with TRBJ1-4, with TRBD1 as a possible D gene (5 bases). Trimming left V 4 bases short and J 8 bases short, with 14 bases between. The CDR3 sequence is 14 residues long. From germline, CDR1 is SNHLY and CDR2 FYNNEI. The DNA for the CDR3 is TGTGCCAGCAGTGCCCTCAGGGACGAGGAAAAACTGTTTTTT. Translated, it gives CASSALRDEEKLFF.

This clonotype was picked up many times. The rearrangement joins TRBV7-2 to TRBJ2-3; 7 nucleotides match TRBD2. The ends lost 1 base at V and 5 bases at J; junction bases unmatched: 9. The germline gives CDR1 SGHTA, CDR2 FQGNSA. The CDR3 covers 16 residues. This CDR3 is CASSLGGRAGIDTQYF. In DNA form, the CDR3 reads TGTGCCAGCAGCTTAGGCGGGAGAGCCGGTATAGATACGCAGTATTTT.

This clonotype came up many times. The chain has TRBV9 and TRBJ2-1; D possibly corresponds to TRBD2 (5 bases). V gave up 4 bases and J gave up 11 bases, with 13 bases separating them. CDR3 length: 12 residues. Germline V CDR1 and CDR2: SGDLS, YYNGEE. The CDR3 DNA reads as TGTGCCAGCAGCATATCGAGGGAAAAGCAGTTCTTC. Amino acids: CASSISREKQFF.

This clonotype was counted only a few times. This sequence joins TRBV18 and TRBJ2-3, with D tentatively TRBD2 (6 bases). The CDR3 consists of 14 residues. The germline V gene has CDR1 KGHSH and CDR2 LQKENI. The ends were cut back, 2 bases at V and 3 bases at J, with 9 bases in the middle. In DNA, the CDR3 is TGTGCCAGCTCACCAGAACTAGCAACAGATACGCAGTATTTT. Its protein product is CASSPELATDTQYF. The whole variable domain, filled in from reference TRBV18 and TRBJ2-3, reads NAGVMQNPRHLVRRRGQEARLRCSPMKGHSHVYWYRQLPEEGLKFMVYLQKENIIDESGMPKERFSAEFPKEGPSILRIQQVVRGDSAAYFCASSPELATDTQYFGPGTRLTVL.

As for this clonotype: Germline and junction disagree at one end, which may indicate a read error. This chain connects TRBV20-1 to TRBJ2-7; 7 bases match TRBD1. The CDR3 contains 14 residues. Per the germline V gene, CDR1 is DFQATT and CDR2 is SNEGSKA (reference sequence). In nucleotides, the CDR3 is TGCAGTGCTAGGGTGGACAGGTTCTCCTACGAGCAGTGCTTC. Encoded protein: CSARVDRFSYEQCF.

The chain couples TRBV6-2 or TRBV6-3 to TRBJ1-3, with a tentative D call TRBD1 (6 bases). Trimming left V 6 bases short and J 2 bases short, with 14 bases between. CDR1 MNHEY and CDR2 SVGEGT come from the germline V gene. This CDR3 has 15 residues. CDR3 DNA sequence: TGTGCCAGCAGGGGGGGGGGCGCGCCTGGAAACACCATATATTTT. Protein sequence: CASRGGGAPGNTIYF.

This clonotype was detected ten times or more. The chain uses TRBV20-1 and TRBJ2-1; TRBD2 is a possible D gene (5 bases). The germline gives CDR1 DFQATT, CDR2 SNEGSKA (reference sequence). The CDR3 runs 15 residues. Trimming took 4 bases from V and 0 from J, leaving 13 bases between them. The CDR3 loop is CSATPFRDSYNEQFF. In DNA form, the CDR3 reads TGCAGTGCTACTCCATTTCGGGACTCCTACAATGAGCAGTTCTTC.

This clonotype showed up just a few times. The gene calls are TRBV4-1 and TRBJ1-5, with D hard to call. The germline CDR1 and CDR2 sequences are MGHRA and YSYEKL. Trimming shortened V by 0 bases and J by 2 bases, and 8 bases separated the two germline ends. The CDR3 sequence is 15 residues long. Written as DNA, the CDR3 is TGCGCCAGCAGCCAAGATAGGAATGGCAATCAGCCCCAGCATTTT. Its protein is CASSQDRNGNQPQHF.

This sequence joins TRBV19 and TRBJ2-3; no definite D call. The CDR3 totals 14 residues. Germline V gene sequence: CDR1 LNHDA, CDR2 SQIVND (reference sequence). Trimming removed 2 bases at V and 6 bases at J, with 12 bases between. The CDR3 region is CASSITVRADTQYF. The CDR3 DNA follows: TGTGCCAGTAGTATAACGGTCCGGGCGGATACGCAGTATTTT.

The rearrangement links TRBV11-1 to TRBJ2-7; no clear D. Germline V gene sequence: CDR1 SGHAT, CDR2 FQDESV (reference sequence). With 5 bases removed from V and 5 bases from J, the gap between germline ends came to 16 bases. The CDR3 spans 14 residues. CDR3 amino acids: CASSPFRIMNEQYF. The CDR3 region has the DNA TGTGCCAGCAGCCCATTTCGTATTATGAACGAGCAGTACTTC. Complete variable domain (other parts from reference TRBV11-1 and TRBJ2-7): EAEVAQSPRYKITEKSQAVAFWCDPISGHATLYWYRQILGQGPELLVQFQDESVVDDSQLPKDRFSAERLKGVDSTLKIQPAELGDSAMYLCASSPFRIMNEQYFGPGTRLTVT.

The chain uses TRBV25-1 and TRBJ2-7, with D maybe TRBD2 (5 bases). Germline V gene lookup returns CDR1 MGHDK and CDR2 SYGVNS. There are 13 residues in the CDR3. V was clipped by 3 bases and J by 7 bases, with 13 bases between them. CDR3 amino acids: CASSETTVGEQYF. DNA for the CDR3: TGTGCCAGCAGTGAGACTACCGTCGGGGAGCAGTACTTC.

This clonotype was detected ten times or more. This chain joins TRBV20-1 and TRBJ1-4; D may be TRBD1 (6 bases). Germline V gene lookup returns CDR1 DFQATT and CDR2 SNEGSKA (reference sequence). The ends were cut back, 3 bases at V and 11 bases at J, with 16 bases in the middle. The CDR3 is 13 amino acids. The CDR3 sequence is CSASSGQTFKLFF. DNA for the CDR3: TGCAGTGCTAGTTCCGGACAGACCTTTAAACTGTTTTTT.

In this sample, this clonotype turned up many times. This chain joins TRBV30 and TRBJ1-1; a possible D gene is TRBD1 (6 bases). The CDR3 loop spans 13 amino acids. The ends were cut back, 5 bases at V and 4 bases at J, with 14 bases in the middle. Looked up from germline, CDR1 is GTSNPN and CDR2 is SVGIG (reference sequence). The CDR3 loop is CAWDQGMGTEAFF. DNA for the CDR3: TGTGCCTGGGATCAGGGGATGGGCACTGAAGCTTTCTTT.

This clonotype was detected ten times or more. The V call is TRBV5-5, the J call TRBJ2-3, with TRBD2 identical over 13 bases. Germline CDR1 is SGHKS and CDR2 is YYEKEE (reference sequence). The V segment lost 1 base and the J segment 3 bases; nucleotides outside the gene matches: 11. The CDR3 spans 19 residues. CDR3 nucleotides: TGTGCCAGCAGCTTGCGTTGGACTAGCGGGAGCGGTTTGACAGATACGCAGTATTTT. It is translated as CASSLRWTSGSGLTDTQYF.

This clonotype has ten or more counts. This chain links TRBV28 with TRBJ1-2; D possibly corresponds to TRBD1 (6 bases). The CDR3 sequence is 15 residues long. The germline V and J ends were trimmed by 8 bases and 4 bases, with 20 bases remaining between them. Germline CDR1 is MDHEN and CDR2 is SYDVKM. The CDR3 DNA follows: TGTGCCAGCCGGGACACCAGGAGAATAGGCTATGGCTACACCTTC. This encodes CASRDTRRIGYGYTF.